This T cell receptor (beta chain) was profiled in a study of cytomegalovirus exposure and HLA in healthy donors. The study's findings and limits: The study put 150 to 200 TCR beta chains on its list as cytomegalovirus-associated.

Germline-derived CDR1 and CDR2 are WSHSY and SAAADI. Between the trimmed V and J ends, which lost 5 bases and 3 bases, there was a span of 12 bases. The CDR3 has 14 amino acids. Amplification used 60 Vbeta primers and 13 Jbeta primers. Libraries were prepared by immunoSEQ multiplex PCR; TCRdb keeps only in-frame clonotypes and omits some of them. The data contain 150,000 or so clones, roughly 80% of them seen just once; the ten biggest clones take up approximately 10%. As for this clone: What it binds is not known.

The receptor was derived from a man between 18 and 35 years old in good health and CMV-seropositive. The sequenced material came from PBMCs. The chain joins TRBV10-2 to TRBJ2-3; no firm D call. As DNA, the CDR3 is TGCGCCAGCAGTCAGTGGCCAGATACAGATACGCAGTATTTT. Its protein product is CASSQWPDTDTQYF.